Listed below are T cell receptor beta chains from one sample, sequenced in a study of CD8+ T cells in alopecia areata. Sequenced by immunoSEQ multiplex PCR; TCRdb stores in-frame clones only, minus some. This sample carries under 200,000 clones, approximately 57% of them seen once, and the ten largest clones take 14%. Here the sequenced sample was CD4+ T cells sorted from blood, taken at week 24, from a patient treated with tofacitinib. These receptors were collected from a human donor with alopecia areata. Each CDR3 is given with its conserved first and last residue. The D gene is left open where the match is weak. For some rows the clone size is stated as once, few or many, or as a class when expanded; others skip it.

j_gene | abundance | v_gene | d_gene | CDR3aa | CDR3nt
TRBJ2-3 | once | TRBV5-1 | TRBD2 | CASSFGPSGGASTDTQYF | TGCGCCAGCAGCTTCGGCCCTAGCGGGGGGGCCAGCACAGATACGCAGTATTTT
TRBJ1-1 | . | TRBV29-1 | . | CSGTDNTEAFF | TGCAGCGGGACGGATAACACTGAAGCTTTCTTT
TRBJ2-1 | once | TRBV5-1 | . | CASSLGRLLSYNEQFF | TGCGCCAGCAGCTTGGGACGGTTATTATCCTACAATGAGCAGTTCTTC
TRBJ2-2 | . | TRBV4-1 | TRBD1 | CASSQALGQGKAGELFF | TGCGCCAGCAGCCAGGCTCTGGGACAGGGGAAAGCCGGGGAGCTGTTTTTT
TRBJ1-5 | few | TRBV5-1 | . | CASRLTGALGQPQHF | TGCGCCAGCAGATTGACAGGTGCTCTTGGTCAGCCCCAGCATTTT
TRBJ2-2 | . | TRBV10-3 | . | CATRVAENTGELFF | TGTGCCACCAGGGTAGCGGAGAACACCGGGGAGCTGTTTTTT
TRBJ2-5 | . | TRBV4-1 | . | CASSLERGPVYF | TGCGCCAGCAGCCTCGAAAGAGGGCCTGTCTACTTC
TRBJ1-1 | . | TRBV4-2 | . | CASSQERGGEAFF | TGTGCCAGCAGCCAAGAGAGAGGTGGGGAAGCTTTCTTT
TRBJ1-5 | few | TRBV29-1 | . | CSVGTSNQPQHF | TGCAGCGTCGGGACAAGCAATCAGCCCCAGCATTTT
TRBJ2-3 | . | TRBV30 | . | CAWGRASTDTQYF | TGTGCCTGGGGCAGGGCTAGCACAGATACGCAGTATTTT
TRBJ1-5 | . | TRBV7-2 | TRBD1 | CASSSQQGARQPQHF | TGTGCCAGCAGCTCCCAACAGGGGGCTCGTCAGCCCCAGCATTTT
TRBJ1-2 | . | TRBV30 | TRBD1 | CAWSRTGSYGYTF | TGTGCCTGGAGTCGGACAGGGTCCTATGGCTACACCTTC
TRBJ1-1 | once | TRBV27 | . | CASSLSRVWGTEAFF | TGTGCCAGCAGTTTATCGAGGGTATGGGGCACTGAAGCTTTCTTT
TRBJ1-2 | few | TRBV29-1 | . | CSVDSGWDYTYGYTF | TGCAGCGTTGATTCTGGGTGGGACTATACCTATGGCTACACCTTC
TRBJ2-7 | . | TRBV29-1 | TRBD1 | CSVGQGAGNEQYF | TGCAGCGTTGGACAGGGGGCGGGGAACGAGCAGTACTTC